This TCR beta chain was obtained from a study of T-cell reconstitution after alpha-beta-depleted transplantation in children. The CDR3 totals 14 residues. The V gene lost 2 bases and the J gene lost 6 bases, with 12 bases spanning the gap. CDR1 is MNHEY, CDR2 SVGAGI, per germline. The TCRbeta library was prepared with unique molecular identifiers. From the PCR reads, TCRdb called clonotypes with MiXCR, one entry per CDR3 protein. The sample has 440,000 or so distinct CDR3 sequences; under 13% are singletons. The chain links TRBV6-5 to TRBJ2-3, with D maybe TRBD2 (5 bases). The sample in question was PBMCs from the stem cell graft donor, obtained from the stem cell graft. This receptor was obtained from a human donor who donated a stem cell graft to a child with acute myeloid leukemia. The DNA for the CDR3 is TGTGCCAGCAGTTACGTCGGAGGTTCGGATACGCAGTATTTT. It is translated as CASSYVGGSDTQYF.